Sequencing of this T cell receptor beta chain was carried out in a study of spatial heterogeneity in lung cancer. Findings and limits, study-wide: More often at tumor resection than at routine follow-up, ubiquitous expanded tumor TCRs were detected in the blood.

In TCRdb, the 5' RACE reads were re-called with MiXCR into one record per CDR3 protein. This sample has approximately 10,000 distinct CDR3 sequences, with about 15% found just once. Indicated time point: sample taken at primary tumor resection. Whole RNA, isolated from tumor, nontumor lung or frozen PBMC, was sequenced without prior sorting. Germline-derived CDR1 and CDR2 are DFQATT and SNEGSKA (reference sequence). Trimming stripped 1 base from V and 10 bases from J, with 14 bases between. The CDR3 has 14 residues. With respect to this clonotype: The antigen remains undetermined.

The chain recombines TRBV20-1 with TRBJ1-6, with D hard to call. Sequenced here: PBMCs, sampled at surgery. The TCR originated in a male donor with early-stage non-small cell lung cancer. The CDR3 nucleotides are TGCAGTGCTAGAGGCGACAAGCTAAGCTCACCCCTCCACTTT. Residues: CSARGDKLSSPLHF.